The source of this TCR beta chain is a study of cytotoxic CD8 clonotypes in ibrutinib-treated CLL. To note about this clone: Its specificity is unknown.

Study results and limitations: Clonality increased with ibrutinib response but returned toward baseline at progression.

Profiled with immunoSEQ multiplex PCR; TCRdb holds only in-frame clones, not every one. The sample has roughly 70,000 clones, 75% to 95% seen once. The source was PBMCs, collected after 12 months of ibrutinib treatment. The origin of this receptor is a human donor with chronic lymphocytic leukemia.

CDR3 sequence (DNA): TGTGCCAGCAGCTTGCACGCAGATACGCAGTATTTT. Protein product: CASSLHADTQYF. The chain combines TRBV7-3 with TRBJ2-3; D is unresolved. V lost 3 bases to trimming and J lost 4 bases, with 5 bases between them. Per germline, CDR1 SGHTA and CDR2 FQGTGA. The CDR3 is 12 residues long.